This T cell receptor (beta chain) was sequenced during a study of cytomegalovirus exposure and HLA in healthy donors (dated by TCRdb to about 2017). For the wider study: According to an earlier analysis of 587 of the donors, about 170 million T cells yielded approximately 120 million unique TCR beta sequences and around 280 Gb of sequence data. An early release covering over 500 HLA-typed donors comprised about 290 gigabases of sequencing data and 65 million to 100 million unique TCR sequences. Among the roughly 380 genotyped donors, about 85% belonged to the genetic ancestry cluster associated with self-reported Caucasian donors. The study aimed to test whether cataloging public T cell receptors could reveal signatures of past pathogen exposure. The study used immunosequencing to profile the T cell repertoires of approximately 650 subjects and linked those repertoires to cytomegalovirus serostatus. Besides the first cohort of around 670 subjects, a separate validation cohort made up of over 100 different subjects was used. To predict cytomegalovirus infection status, the study combined high-throughput TCR immunosequencing, statistical association of individual TCRs with disease status, and machine learning. A later analysis re-examined previously published TCR beta repertoires from 500 to 700 donors and added high-resolution HLA genotyping to investigate patterns of TCR occurrence. The later analysis used no new phenotypic data to find candidate immune exposures, relying instead on TCR beta sequences and their occurrence across donors. To decide whether each TCR beta V gene segment behaved as functional or pseudogenic, an earlier analysis of fewer than 750 of the donors relied on high-throughput TCR beta sequencing. Alongside the repertoire data, information on donor age, sex, ethnicity and CMV serostatus was compiled. Genome-wide SNP genotypes for about 65% of the 666 donors were used in a later genetic analysis, which treated that subset as a discovery cohort. All discovery cohort repertoires had been generated using a single sequencing platform. Both class I and class II loci were covered by HLA typing, at four-digit resolution. The number of typed donors differed by locus: roughly 620-640 for A, B, C, DRB1 and DQB1; approximately 520 for DQA1; 600 to 610 for DPA1; and some 470 for DPB1. Because of strong linkage in the cohort, roughly 5 DR-DQ haplotypes were treated as single units for association and clustering. Among over 350 genotyped donors of the cohort, an average of approximately 250,000 unique TCR beta nucleotide sequences were sequenced per donor, roughly 20% of them non-productive. The paper as a whole reports these results and caveats: Because HLA typing was missing for some donors at each locus, association tests included only the typed subset. Some IMGT-functional V segments, including TRBV6-2 and TRBV6-3, could not be distinguished by the 87-base-pair reads and were therefore excluded. A further reported finding was that TCR beta sequences accurately predicted the HLA-A and HLA-B alleles for most subjects in the first cohort. An association between a missense DCLRE1C variant and V-gene and J-gene trimming of TCR beta chains was found in a later genetic analysis and replicated in an independent cohort. Assigning TCR associations to individual alleles was difficult when HLA alleles, especially DR and DQ, strongly co-occurred. The study gave a list of about 170 TCR beta chains associated with cytomegalovirus. Compared with equally common non-associated chains, HLA-associated TCR beta chains in a later analysis were more clonally expanded and had lower generation probabilities. A group of highly shared sequence variants was considered likely to be a technical artifact of the sequencing pipeline. Three of the identified cytomegalovirus-associated TCR beta chains were confirmed in vitro to be specific for cytomegalovirus antigens. In a later analysis, several top co-occurrence clusters were reported to appear linked to parvovirus B19, influenza, CMV and Epstein-Barr virus. A later analysis found that TCR association rates varied across HLA loci, with DRB1 alleles showing the most associated TCRs and HLA-C alleles the fewest. The classifier was reported to diagnose cytomegalovirus status with high specificity and sensitivity in both the original and validation cohorts. Correlated functional status among segregating V segments might reflect linkage disequilibrium, but an unknown experimental factor could not be ruled out. A later analysis found that most CMV-associated TCR beta chains appeared HLA-restricted, with HLA associations seemingly driven largely by CMV exposure. The only immune exposure information available for the cohort was CMV serostatus. At a false discovery rate of 0.05, a later analysis linked 15,000 to 20,000 TCR beta sequences to specific HLA alleles. Because counts were too low, seventeen rarely observed V segments, including chromosome 9 orphons, were excluded from the earlier analysis of about 500 of the donors. Across donors, most TCR sequences were observed very rarely, whereas some public TCRs were present in many individuals. In an earlier analysis of approximately 590 of the donors, most TCR beta V segments were observed in productive rearrangements about 87% or about 30% of the time, broadly matching IMGT annotations. Compared with the roughly 670-donor mean, donors in an Asian-associated ancestry cluster had fewer N-insertions in productive TCRs, according to a later genetic analysis. It was suggested by the authors that the approach could potentially be generalized to other disease states and immunological phenotypes. Roughly uniform sequencing depth across donors was assumed in presence/absence analyses, although this assumption may not hold. This cohort had only TCR beta chains sequenced, and the lack of alpha or paired-chain data limited which features could be detected.

Preparation of the library involved the immunoSEQ multiplex PCR assay. The multiplex PCR relied on a mix of 60 forward primers for TCR Vbeta segments and 13 reverse primers for TCR Jbeta segments. Amplification of the CDR3 region of rearranged TCR beta genes was performed with a multiplex PCR assay on genomic DNA. On the Illumina HiSeq System, the amplified TCR beta libraries were sequenced as 87-base-pair reads. Turning to the authors' computational methods: Across the roughly 640 repertoires, a later analysis counted 80 million or so unique TCR beta chains, approximately 10 million of which were shared by at least two donors. A nearest-neighbor algorithm error-corrected the raw reads and collapsed the reads into unique sequences, merging closely related sequences to remove PCR and sequencing errors. To assign V, D and J gene segments, CDR3 sequences were aligned to IMGT reference sequences. Each retained sequence needed at least a six-nucleotide match to both a V gene segment and a J gene segment. Rearrangements were called productive when the CDR3 lacked stop codons and stayed in frame with V and J; all others were non-productive. Following IMGT convention, CDR3 was defined as the stretch from the second conserved V-encoded cysteine up to the conserved J-encoded phenylalanine. The earlier analysis of 550 to 650 of the donors excluded any sequence lacking an unambiguous match to a single V gene segment. An earlier analysis of a few hundred of the donors classified V segments as functional when productive rearrangements were above 56.7% and as segregating when the standard deviation between donors was above 5%. A statistical classification framework was built for diagnosing cytomegalovirus status from the catalog of TCR beta chain sequences. In a later analysis, TCR nucleotide sequences were compared against IMGT/GENE-DB human TR gene sequences so that V and J genes could be assigned. A later analysis assigned CDR3 sequences and most-parsimonious VDJ recombination scenarios with the TCRdist pipeline. A later analysis defined each TCR beta chain by its CDR3 amino acid sequence plus V-gene family, and excluded reads lacking a unique V-gene family. As a way to deal with suspected cross-contamination and a sequencing artifact, a later analysis dropped hundreds of nucleotide sequences that were highly shared and had low generation probability. A later analysis calculated a clonal expansion index for each public chain from normalized within-repertoire ranks of inferred template counts. In a later analysis, generation probabilities were computed with a VDJ recombination model fitted to out-of-frame rearrangements, and the resulting probabilities were checked against IGoR. In a later analysis, hypergeometric tests were used to score TCR-TCR, TCR-HLA and TCR-CMV co-occurrence, with a repertoire-size bias correction applied to TCR pairs. False discovery rates were estimated in a later analysis by permuting HLA or CMV assignments 20 times. In a later analysis, co-occurring TCRs were grouped with DBSCAN, and TCRdist sequence similarity was added when clustering was performed within HLA-allele-positive subsets. Co-occurrence clustering excluded repertoires with fewer than 30,000 or more than 120,000 public chains, plus five with anomalous nucleotide sharing. TCRdb provides this immuneACCESS table in a form limited to in-frame rearrangements. Some clones are lacking; in checked studies, under half of them reflect an unresolved V gene, and why the rest are absent is not known. The V and J calls and clone size come from that table; D and trimming were worked out from the DNA. A total of some 170,000 clones appear in this sample, roughly 85% of them only once. The top ten constitute roughly 1.3% of the sample.

The cohort consisted of approximately 670 healthy bone marrow donors. Cohort members were all nominally healthy when sampled, although unrecorded immune exposures were likely present. The donor was CMV seronegative and was included in the group of several hundred seronegative cohort members. A peripheral blood sample was provided by each donor, and peripheral blood mononuclear cells were used for TCR beta sequencing. The Qiagen DNeasy Blood Extraction Kit was used to extract genomic DNA from the blood cell samples. The germline ends are 8 bases apart after V is trimmed by 2 bases and J by 3 bases. From the cysteine up to the phenylalanine, the CDR3 has a length of 13 residues. Only the CDR3 region is kept as DNA, spanning 39 bases read in frame from base 1. The germline V gene (reference sequence) supplies CDR1 GTSNPN and CDR2 SVGIG. This clone was recorded once. This clone's antigen is unknown. Base qualities are missing; no much larger clone stands one base away.

This sequence uses TRBV30 and TRBJ1-5; the D segment cannot be called with confidence. This receptor was taken from a woman aged 50 to 60 in good health and CMV-seronegative. The material sequenced was PBMCs. The DNA sequence reads TGTGCCTGGAGTTTAAATTCCAATCAGCCCCAGCATTTT. This encodes CAWSLNSNQPQHF.